The 25 T cell receptor beta chains below come from one sample, sequenced in a study of T cell changes during pregnancy in multiple sclerosis. Only in-frame clones appear in the TCRdb table, and some are missing; sequencing was by immunoSEQ multiplex PCR. The sample shows 80,000 to 95,000 clones, nearly 95% of them seen only once. Here the sequenced sample was peripheral blood, taken in the second trimester of pregnancy. The origin of the receptors is a female donor with multiple sclerosis, enrolled in a pregnancy study.

The CDR3 DNA reads as TGTGCTAGTGGTTTGGTACTTGACCCGACTGGCAATGAGCAGTTCTTC. Its translation is CASGLVLDPTGNEQFF. The genes are TRBV12-5 and TRBJ2-1; D remains unclear. Germline loops: CDR1 LGHNT, CDR2 FRNRAP. This CDR3 has 16 residues. Trimming stripped 0 bases from V and 6 bases from J, with 15 bases between.

This clone was seen just once. The chain combines TRBV4-1 with TRBJ2-1, with 7 bases fitting TRBD1. CDR3 length equals 13 residues. J gave up 9 bases and V 5 bases, and 7 bases lay outside the gene matches. In germline, CDR1 is MGHRA, CDR2 YSYEKL. CDR3: CASSYSDRSEQFF. CDR3 coding DNA: TGCGCCAGCAGCTATTCGGACAGGTCTGAGCAGTTCTTC.

The J gene is TRBJ2-7, the V gene TRBV6-5, with 14 bases identical to TRBD2. The CDR3 runs to 15 residues. J was trimmed by 5 bases and V by 5 bases; bases with no gene match: 5. Germline V gene sequence: CDR1 MNHEY, CDR2 SVGAGI. For the CDR3, the DNA is TGTGCCAGCAGTCCCGGGACTAGCGGGAGAGACGAGCAGTACTTC. This codes for CASSPGTSGRDEQYF.

This clone was detected only once. V usage is TRBV28 and J usage is TRBJ2-2, with TRBD2 matching 8 bases. With 3 bases clipped from V and 1 base from J, the junction kept 1 base outside the gene matches. Germline V lookup: CDR1 MDHEN, CDR2 SYDVKM. The CDR3 covers 15 residues. CDR3 in DNA: TGTGCCAGCAGTTTTCTAGCGGGGAACACCGGGGAGCTGTTTTTT. Its protein product is CASSFLAGNTGELFF.

J is TRBJ1-3 and V is TRBV5-1; unclear D gene. The CDR3 is 17 amino acids. Trimming removed 3 bases at V and 0 bases at J, with 16 bases between. Per the germline V gene, CDR1 is SGHRS and CDR2 is YFSETQ. The CDR3 spells CASSSAPAGSSGNTIYF. The DNA for the CDR3 is TGCGCCAGCAGCTCAGCCCCCGCGGGGAGCTCTGGAAACACCATATATTTT.

The V and J genes are TRBV27 and TRBJ1-2; TRBD1 aligns across 9 bases. The V segment lost 4 bases and the J segment 5 bases; nucleotides outside the gene matches: 11. The CDR3 sequence is 16 residues long. Germline CDR1 and CDR2: MNHEY and SMNVEV (reference sequence). This CDR3 reads CASSSGWTGEFYGYTF. The CDR3 DNA sequence: TGTGCCAGCAGTTCCGGTTGGACAGGGGAATTTTATGGCTACACCTTC.

The CDR3 DNA reads as TGTGCCAGCAGTTCGGACAGGCGGTATGGCTACACCTTC. Its translation: CASSSDRRYGYTF. J is TRBJ1-2 and V is TRBV6-1, with TRBD1 matching over 7 bases. V lost 5 bases and J lost 5; bases outside the gene matches: 5. CDR1 and CDR2 (germline): MNHNS, SASEGT. This CDR3 contains 13 residues.

CDR3 amino acids: CASSLGRAATGELFF. In nucleotides, the CDR3 is TGCGCCAGCAGCTTGGGCAGGGCTGCCACCGGGGAGCTGTTTTTT. The chain couples TRBV5-1 to TRBJ2-2, with D perhaps TRBD1 (5 bases). The CDR3 is 15 residues long. V was clipped by 0 bases and J by 4 bases, with 10 bases between them. Germline V gene data show CDR1 as SGHRS and CDR2 as YFSETQ.

This chain uses TRBV6-1 with TRBJ2-3; 8 positions match TRBD2. The CDR3 is 15 residues long. The J segment lost 7 bases and the V segment lost 1 base, leaving 7 bases of the junction unmatched. The germline gives CDR1 MNHNS, CDR2 SASEGT. CDR3 in DNA: TGTGCCAGCAGTGAAGATAGCGGGACTGGATATACGCAGTATTTT. This sequence encodes CASSEDSGTGYTQYF.

This chain connects TRBV15 to TRBJ2-7; no reliable D call. CDR1 LNHNV and CDR2 YYDKDF come from the germline V gene (reference sequence). V dropped 8 bases and J dropped 0 bases, with 8 bases sitting between them. The CDR3 runs 12 residues. CDR3 sequence reads: CATRLFSYEQYF. CDR3 bases: TGTGCCACCCGGTTGTTCTCCTACGAGCAGTACTTC.

V usage is TRBV1 and J usage is TRBJ1-4; the table gives TRBD1 as D, unverified against the DNA. TRBV1 represents a pseudogene. CDR3 size: 17 residues. The CDR3 loop is CTSSRGHPSISNEKLFF. The CDR3 nucleotides read TGCACCAGCAGCCGAGGACACCCGTCCATAAGTAATGAAAAACTGTTTTTT.

The genes are TRBV6-4 and TRBJ2-1, with 8 bases aligning to TRBD1. CDR1 MRHNA and CDR2 SNTAGT come from the germline V gene. CDR3 length equals 15 residues. J was trimmed by 0 bases and V by 2 bases; bases with no gene match: 0. In DNA, the CDR3 is TGTGCCAGCAGTGACACAGGGGGCTCCTACAATGAGCAGTTCTTC. Its translation: CASSDTGGSYNEQFF.

Only a few counts were recorded for this clone. The chain joins TRBV6-4 to TRBJ2-2, with TRBD1 as a possible D gene (5 bases). The germline V and J ends were trimmed by 3 bases and 4 bases, with 15 bases remaining between them. This CDR3 has 16 amino acids. Germline V gene lookup returns CDR1 MRHNA and CDR2 SNTAGT. The CDR3 is CASSENPRVRTGELFF. The DNA of the CDR3 is TGTGCCAGCAGTGAAAACCCCAGGGTACGCACCGGGGAGCTGTTTTTT.

V and J are TRBV19 and TRBJ2-3, with TRBD2 matching over 9 bases. The CDR3 runs to 19 residues. Germline V gene lookup returns CDR1 LNHDA and CDR2 SQIVND (reference sequence). V shed 5 bases, J shed 2 bases, and the junction held 17 bases outside the gene matches. CDR3 sequence: CASSPDPPSVAGDTDTQYF. The CDR3 DNA reads as TGTGCCAGTAGTCCCGACCCCCCTAGCGTAGCGGGAGACACAGATACGCAGTATTTT.

This sequence joins TRBV27 and TRBJ2-7, with 14 bases identical to TRBD2. The trim removed 2 bases at V and 6 bases at J, leaving 12 bases unmatched. The CDR3 spans 18 residues. Germline V gives CDR1 MNHEY, CDR2 SMNVEV (reference sequence). In nucleotides, the CDR3 is TGTGCCAGCAGTTTACTATCCCAGGGACTAGCGGGAGTCGGCGAGCAGTACTTC. Residues: CASSLLSQGLAGVGEQYF.

The V gene is TRBV2, the J gene TRBJ1-2; the match to TRBD1 covers 9 bases. This CDR3 has 16 residues. Germline V lookup: CDR1 SNHLY, CDR2 FYNNEI. The V gene end was trimmed by 5 bases and the J gene end by 7 bases; junction bases not matched to a gene: 14. The CDR3 bases are TGTGCCAGCAGTCGGGACAGGGAGGCCTTTGCCGCTGGCTACACCTTC. Amino acid sequence: CASSRDREAFAAGYTF.

The chain has TRBV4-3 and TRBJ2-2, with 14 positions matching TRBD2. Germline V gene lookup returns CDR1 LGHNA and CDR2 YSLEER. The CDR3 contains 18 residues. V trimming: 3 bases; J trimming: 5 bases; junction bases outside the gene matches: 8. The chain's CDR3 is CASSHLWGLAGVTGELFF. CDR3 in DNA: TGCGCCAGCAGCCACCTATGGGGACTAGCGGGAGTAACCGGGGAGCTGTTTTTT.

The genes are TRBV11-2 and TRBJ2-7; 8 bases are a match to TRBD1. The V gene's germline CDR1 is SGHAT and CDR2 FQNNGV. The V gene end was trimmed by 4 bases and the J gene end by 1 base; junction bases not matched to a gene: 6. This CDR3 has 15 residues. In DNA form, the CDR3 reads TGTGCCAGCAGCTCCTTCGGACAGGGTTCCTACGAGCAGTACTTC. Protein sequence: CASSSFGQGSYEQYF.

The J gene is TRBJ2-7, the V gene TRBV7-8, with a weak D call TRBD1 (6 bases). Germline V gene lookup returns CDR1 SGHVS and CDR2 FQNEAQ. V was shortened by 5 bases and J by 5 bases, with 16 bases between the two germline ends. The CDR3 length is 14 residues. The CDR3 nucleotides are TGTGCCAGCAGCGAAGTCAGGGGTCTGGACGAGCAGTACTTC. Translation: CASSEVRGLDEQYF. Filled out from reference TRBV7-8 and TRBJ2-7, the complete variable domain reads GAGVSQSPRYKVAKRGQDVALRCDPISGHVSLFWYQQALGQGPEFLTYFQNEAQLDKSGLPSDRFFAERPEGSVSTLKIQRTQQEDSAVYLCASSEVRGLDEQYFGPGTRLTVT.

This clone was counted only a few times. This chain connects TRBV5-1 to TRBJ1-2; 12 positions match TRBD1. J lost 5 bases, V lost 4 bases, and 12 bases had no gene match. Germline V gene sequence: CDR1 SGHRS, CDR2 YFSETQ. There are 17 residues in the CDR3. CDR3 bases: TGCGCCAGCAGCCCGAAAGGGGACAGGGGGCTAGGATATGGCTACACCTTC. Its protein is CASSPKGDRGLGYGYTF.

The chain couples TRBV7-9 to TRBJ2-7, with TRBD2 as a possible D gene (5 bases). V shed 6 bases and J shed 3 bases, with 15 bases lying between them. This CDR3 region has 14 residues. CDR1 is SEHNR, CDR2 FQNEAQ, per germline (reference sequence). For the CDR3, the DNA is TGTGCCAGCAGTCAACCCGGAGGTAACTACGAGCAGTACTTC. Amino acid sequence: CASSQPGGNYEQYF.

The chain links TRBV14 to TRBJ2-5; 10 bases line up with TRBD1. The length of the CDR3 is 15 residues. Trimming took 4 bases from V and 6 from J; bases not matched to a gene: 8. CDR1 and CDR2 (germline): SGHDN, FVKESK. The CDR3 DNA sequence: TGTGCCAGCAGCCGACAGGGGGCAGGTGGAAAGACCCAGTACTTC. Translating it yields CASSRQGAGGKTQYF.

This chain connects TRBV4-3 to TRBJ2-5; D might be TRBD1 (6 bases). Germline loops: CDR1 LGHNA, CDR2 YSLEER. V dropped 3 bases and J dropped 1 base, with 15 bases sitting between them. The CDR3 consists of 16 residues. CDR3 region: CASSHTTMDSQETQYF. The CDR3 region has the DNA TGCGCCAGCAGCCATACTACTATGGACAGCCAAGAGACCCAGTACTTC.

The chain has TRBV25-1 and TRBJ1-3, with unresolved D. The CDR3 totals 16 residues. The V and J ends lost 3 bases and 2 bases respectively, with 14 bases between them. Germline CDR1 reads MGHDK; CDR2 reads SYGVNS. This chain's CDR3 is CASSELKIPAGNTIYF. For the CDR3, the DNA is TGTGCCAGCAGTGAGCTCAAAATTCCGGCTGGAAACACCATATATTTT.

This chain joins TRBV6-1 and TRBJ2-5; D is ambiguous. This CDR3 is built from 17 residues. V shed 4 bases and J shed 0 bases, with 18 bases lying between them. From germline, CDR1 is MNHNS and CDR2 SASEGT. The CDR3 here is CASSGPPHFPYQETQYF. The CDR3 bases are TGTGCCAGCAGTGGTCCTCCCCACTTCCCGTACCAAGAGACCCAGTACTTC.